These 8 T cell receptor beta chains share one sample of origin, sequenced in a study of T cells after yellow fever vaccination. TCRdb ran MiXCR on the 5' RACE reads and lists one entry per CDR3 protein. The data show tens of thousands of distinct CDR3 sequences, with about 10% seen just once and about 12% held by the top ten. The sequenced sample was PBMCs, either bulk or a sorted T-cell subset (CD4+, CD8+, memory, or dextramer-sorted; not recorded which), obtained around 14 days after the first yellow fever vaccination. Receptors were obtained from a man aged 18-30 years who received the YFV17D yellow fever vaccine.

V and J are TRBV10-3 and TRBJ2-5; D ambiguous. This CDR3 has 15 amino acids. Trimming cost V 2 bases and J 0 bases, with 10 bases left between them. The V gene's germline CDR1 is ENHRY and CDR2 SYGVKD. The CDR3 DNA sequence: TGTGCCATCAGTGAGAGCCAGAACGACCAAGAGACCCAGTACTTC. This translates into CAISESQNDQETQYF.

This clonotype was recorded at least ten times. For the CDR3, the DNA is TGCAGTGCTAGAGTTGTGAATGAGCAGTTCTTC. Amino acids: CSARVVNEQFF. The chain is built from TRBV20-1 and TRBJ2-1; D gene unclear. Germline CDR1 reads DFQATT; CDR2 reads SNEGSKA (reference sequence). The CDR3 runs to 11 residues. V gave up 1 base and J gave up 7 bases, with 5 bases separating them.

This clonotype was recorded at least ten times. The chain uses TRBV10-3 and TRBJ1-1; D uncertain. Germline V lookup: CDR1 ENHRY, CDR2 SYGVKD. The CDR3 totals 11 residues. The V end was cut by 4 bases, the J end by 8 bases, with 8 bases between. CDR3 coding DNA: TGTGCCATCAGTGCTGGGCAGGAAGCTTTCTTT. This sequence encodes CAISAGQEAFF.

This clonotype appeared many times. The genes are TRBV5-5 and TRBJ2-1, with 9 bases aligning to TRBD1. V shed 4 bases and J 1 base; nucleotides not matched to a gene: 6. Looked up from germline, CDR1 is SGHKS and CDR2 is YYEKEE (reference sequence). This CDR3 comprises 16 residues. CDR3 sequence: CASSNTGTGSYNEQFF. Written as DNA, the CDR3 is TGTGCCAGCAGCAACACCGGGACAGGGTCCTACAATGAGCAGTTCTTC.

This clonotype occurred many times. CDR3 bases: TGTGCCAGCTGTCAACTAGCGGGGCCGGGAGAGACCCAGTACTTC. As protein: CASCQLAGPGETQYF. The rearrangement joins TRBV6-1 to TRBJ2-5; 10 bases match TRBD2. CDR3 length: 15 residues. With 8 bases clipped from V and 4 bases from J, the junction kept 10 bases outside the gene matches. Germline V gives CDR1 MNHNS, CDR2 SASEGT.

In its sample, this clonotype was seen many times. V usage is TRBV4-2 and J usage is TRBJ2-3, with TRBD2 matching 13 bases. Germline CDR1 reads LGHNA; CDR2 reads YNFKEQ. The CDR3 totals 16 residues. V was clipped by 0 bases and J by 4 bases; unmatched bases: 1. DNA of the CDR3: TGTGCCAGCAGCCAAGATGGGACTAGCGGGGCAGATACGCAGTATTTT. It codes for CASSQDGTSGADTQYF.

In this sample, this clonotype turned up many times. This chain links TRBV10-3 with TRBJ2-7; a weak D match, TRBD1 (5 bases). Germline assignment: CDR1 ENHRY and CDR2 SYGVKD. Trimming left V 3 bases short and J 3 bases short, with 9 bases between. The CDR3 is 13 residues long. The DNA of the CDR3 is TGTGCCATCAGTGATAAAGGGGACTACGAGCAGTACGTC. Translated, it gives CAISDKGDYEQYV.

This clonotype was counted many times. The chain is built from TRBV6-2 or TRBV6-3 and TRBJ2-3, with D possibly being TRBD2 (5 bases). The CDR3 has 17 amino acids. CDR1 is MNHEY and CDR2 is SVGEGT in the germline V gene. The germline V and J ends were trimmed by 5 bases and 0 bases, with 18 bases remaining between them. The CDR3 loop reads CASSLPGGLTSTDTQYF. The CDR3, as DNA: TGTGCCAGCAGTCTTCCAGGAGGTTTAACTAGCACAGATACGCAGTATTTT.